This entry features one TCR beta chain sequence. Methods used by the authors: The authors estimated nucleated cell counts from reference gene primer amplification. Only in-frame clones appear in the TCRdb table, and some are missing; sequencing was by immunoSEQ multiplex PCR. The V and J calls and clone size come from that table; D and trimming were worked out from the DNA. Of 120,000 to 150,000 clones listed, around 79% are singletons. Germline values: CDR1 SNHLY, CDR2 FYNNEI. CDR3 length: 14 residues. The V gene end was trimmed by 3 bases and the J gene end by 8 bases; junction bases not matched to a gene: 5. These data belong to a study of blood T cell repertoires in COVID-19. Study-wide context: Some COVID-19 samples were acute and others convalescent; all came from the United States, Italy and Spain. From T cells, B-cell-depleted T cells, or PBMCs came the material, which was cDNA or gDNA.

The source of this sequence is a man between 60 and 75 years old with acute or convalescent COVID-19. This chain joins TRBV2 and TRBJ1-4, with 8 bases matching TRBD1. Sequences were obtained from peripheral blood. The CDR3 sequence: CASSDGRGREKLFF. The CDR3 DNA sequence: TGTGCCAGCAGTGATGGCAGGGGGCGCGAAAAACTGTTTTTT.